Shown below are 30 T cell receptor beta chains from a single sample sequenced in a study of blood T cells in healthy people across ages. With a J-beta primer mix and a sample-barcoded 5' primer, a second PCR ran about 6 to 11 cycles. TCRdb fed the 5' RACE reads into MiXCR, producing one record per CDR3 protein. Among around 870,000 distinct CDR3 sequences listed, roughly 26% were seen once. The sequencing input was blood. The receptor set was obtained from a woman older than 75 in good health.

The CDR3 DNA reads as TGTGCCAGCAGTTTAGCAGTTCGGGTCCCTCCAGATACGCAGTATTTT. Protein product: CASSLAVRVPPDTQYF. This rearrangement joins TRBV28 to TRBJ2-3; D not resolved. Germline V CDR1 and CDR2: MDHEN, SYDVKM. Trimming left V 2 bases short and J 4 bases short, with 16 bases between. This CDR3 contains 16 residues.

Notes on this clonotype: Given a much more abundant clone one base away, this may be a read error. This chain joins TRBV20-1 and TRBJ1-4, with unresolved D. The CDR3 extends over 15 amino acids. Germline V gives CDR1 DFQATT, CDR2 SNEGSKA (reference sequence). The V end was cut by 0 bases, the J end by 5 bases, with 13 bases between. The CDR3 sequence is CSAREYKGLNEKLFF. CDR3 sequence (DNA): TGCAGTGCTAGAGAGTACAAAGGGCTAAATGAAAAACTGTTTTTT.

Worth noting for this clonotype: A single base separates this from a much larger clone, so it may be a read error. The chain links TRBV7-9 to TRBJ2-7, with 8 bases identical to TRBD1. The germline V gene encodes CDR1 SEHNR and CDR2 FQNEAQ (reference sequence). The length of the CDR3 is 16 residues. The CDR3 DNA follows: TGTGCCAGCGGCTTAGTGAGGACAGGGTATGCCTACGAGCAGTACTTC. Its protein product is CASGLVRTGYAYEQYF.

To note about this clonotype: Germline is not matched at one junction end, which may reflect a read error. CDR3 region: CASSFQGGYDYTF. In nucleotides, the CDR3 is TGTGCCAGCAGCTTCCAGGGAGGCTATGACTACACCTTC. This chain uses TRBV7-9 with TRBJ1-2, with D perhaps matching TRBD1 (5 bases). Germline-derived CDR1 and CDR2 are SEHNR and FQNEAQ (reference sequence). This CDR3 region has 13 residues.

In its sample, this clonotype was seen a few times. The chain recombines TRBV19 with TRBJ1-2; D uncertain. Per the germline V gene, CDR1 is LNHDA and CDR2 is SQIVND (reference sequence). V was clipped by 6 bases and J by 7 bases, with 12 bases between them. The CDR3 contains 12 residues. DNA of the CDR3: TGTGCCAGTAGGAACCTCGTCTGTGGCTACACCTTC. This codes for CASRNLVCGYTF.

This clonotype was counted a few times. CDR3 sequence reads: CASSLRGQSSWTQYF. The CDR3 coding sequence is TGTGCCAGCAGTTTAAGGGGACAGAGTTCATGGACCCAGTACTTC. The V gene is TRBV28, the J gene TRBJ2-5, with 7 bases fitting TRBD1. The CDR3 runs 15 residues. Per germline, CDR1 MDHEN and CDR2 SYDVKM. Trimming took 2 bases from V and 7 from J; bases not matched to a gene: 10.

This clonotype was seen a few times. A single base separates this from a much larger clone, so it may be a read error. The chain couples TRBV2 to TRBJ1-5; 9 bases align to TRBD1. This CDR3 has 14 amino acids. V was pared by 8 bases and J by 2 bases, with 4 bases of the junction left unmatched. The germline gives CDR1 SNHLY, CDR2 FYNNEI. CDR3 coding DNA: TGTGCCAGCCGTTGGACAGGGGGCAATCAGCCCCAGCATTTT. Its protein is CASRWTGGNQPQHF.

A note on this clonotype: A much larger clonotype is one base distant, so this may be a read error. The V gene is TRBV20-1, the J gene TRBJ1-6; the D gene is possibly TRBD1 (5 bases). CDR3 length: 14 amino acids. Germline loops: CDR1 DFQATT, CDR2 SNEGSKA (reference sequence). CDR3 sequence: CGARGPGPHSPLHF. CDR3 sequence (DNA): TGCGGTGCTAGGGGACCGGGTCCCCATTCACCCCTCCACTTT.

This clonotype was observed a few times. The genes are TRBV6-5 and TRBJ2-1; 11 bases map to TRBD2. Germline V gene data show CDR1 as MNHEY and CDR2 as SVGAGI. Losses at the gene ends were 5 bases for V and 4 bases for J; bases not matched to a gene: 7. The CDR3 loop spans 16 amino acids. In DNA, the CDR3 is TGTGCCAGCAGTCTCCTGACTAGCGGGGTATACAATGAGCAGTTCTTC. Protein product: CASSLLTSGVYNEQFF.

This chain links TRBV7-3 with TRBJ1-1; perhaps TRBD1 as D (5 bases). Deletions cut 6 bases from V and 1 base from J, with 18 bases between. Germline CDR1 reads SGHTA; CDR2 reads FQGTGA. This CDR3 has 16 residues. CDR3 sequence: CASSFGSETANTEAFF. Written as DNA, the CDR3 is TGTGCCAGCAGTTTTGGGTCCGAGACAGCGAACACTGAAGCTTTCTTT.

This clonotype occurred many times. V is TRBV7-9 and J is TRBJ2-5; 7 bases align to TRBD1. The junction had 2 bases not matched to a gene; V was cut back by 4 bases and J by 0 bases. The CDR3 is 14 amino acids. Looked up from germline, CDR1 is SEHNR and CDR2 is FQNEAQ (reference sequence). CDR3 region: CASSSTGDQETQYF. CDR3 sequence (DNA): TGTGCCAGCAGCTCCACAGGGGACCAAGAGACCCAGTACTTC. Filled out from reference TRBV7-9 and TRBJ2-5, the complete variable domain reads DTGVSQNPRHKITKRGQNVTFRCDPISEHNRLYWYRQTLGQGPEFLTYFQNEAQLEKSRLLSDRFSAERPKGSFSTLEIQRTEQGDSAMYLCASSSTGDQETQYFGPGTRLLVL.

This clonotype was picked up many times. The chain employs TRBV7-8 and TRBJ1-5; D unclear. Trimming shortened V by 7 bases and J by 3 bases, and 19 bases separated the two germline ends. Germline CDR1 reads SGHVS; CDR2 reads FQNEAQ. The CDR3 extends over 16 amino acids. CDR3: CASTIYSDSSNQPQHF. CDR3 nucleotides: TGTGCCAGCACCATATATTCAGACTCCTCCAATCAGCCCCAGCATTTT.

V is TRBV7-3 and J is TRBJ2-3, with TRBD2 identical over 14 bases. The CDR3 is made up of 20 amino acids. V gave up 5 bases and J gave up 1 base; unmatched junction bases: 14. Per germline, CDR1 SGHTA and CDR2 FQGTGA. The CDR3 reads CASSRTTPGLAGEGTDTQYF. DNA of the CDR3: TGTGCCAGCAGCCGGACCACGCCGGGACTAGCGGGGGAGGGCACAGATACGCAGTATTTT.

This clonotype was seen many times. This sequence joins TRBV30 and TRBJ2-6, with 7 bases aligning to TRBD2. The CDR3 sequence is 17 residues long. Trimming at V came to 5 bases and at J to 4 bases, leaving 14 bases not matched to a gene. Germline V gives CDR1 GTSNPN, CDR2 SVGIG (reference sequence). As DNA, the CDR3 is TGTGCCTGGGGACTAGGGGCCTGGAGATCCGGGGCCAACGTCCTGACTTTC. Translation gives CAWGLGAWRSGANVLTF. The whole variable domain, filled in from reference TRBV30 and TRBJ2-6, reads SQTIHQWPATLVQPVGSPLSLECTVEGTSNPNLYWYRQAAGRGLQLLFYSVGIGQISSEVPQNLSASRPQDRQFILSSKKLLLSDSGFYLCAWGLGAWRSGANVLTFGAGSRLTVL.

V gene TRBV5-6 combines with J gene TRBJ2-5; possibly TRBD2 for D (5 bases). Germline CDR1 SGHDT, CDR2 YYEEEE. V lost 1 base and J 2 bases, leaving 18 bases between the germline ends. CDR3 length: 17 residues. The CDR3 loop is CASSLLSSAELQETQYF. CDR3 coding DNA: TGTGCCAGCAGCTTGTTGTCCTCAGCGGAATTACAAGAGACCCAGTACTTC. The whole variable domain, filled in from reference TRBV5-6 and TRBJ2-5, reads DAGVTQSPTHLIKTRGQQVTLRCSPKSGHDTVSWYQQALGQGPQFIFQYYEEEERQRGNFPDRFSGHQFPNYSSELNVNALLLGDSALYLCASSLLSSAELQETQYFGPGTRLLVL.

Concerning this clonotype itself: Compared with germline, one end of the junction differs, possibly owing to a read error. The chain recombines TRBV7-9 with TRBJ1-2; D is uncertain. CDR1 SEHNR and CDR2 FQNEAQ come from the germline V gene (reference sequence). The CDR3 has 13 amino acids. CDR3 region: CASSLAEDYGYAF. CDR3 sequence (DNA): TGTGCCAGCAGCTTAGCTGAAGACTATGGCTACGCCTTC.

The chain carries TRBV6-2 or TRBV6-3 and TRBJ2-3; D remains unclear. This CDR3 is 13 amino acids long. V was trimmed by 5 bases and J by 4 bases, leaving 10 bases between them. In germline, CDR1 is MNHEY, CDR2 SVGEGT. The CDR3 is CASSPPLSDTQYF. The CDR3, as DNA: TGTGCCAGCAGTCCCCCCCTGTCAGATACGCAGTATTTT.

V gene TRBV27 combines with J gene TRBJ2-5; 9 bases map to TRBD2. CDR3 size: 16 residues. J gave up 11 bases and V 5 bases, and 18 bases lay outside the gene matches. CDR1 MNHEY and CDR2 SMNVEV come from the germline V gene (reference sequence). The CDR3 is CASSPLIGRGGNGQYF. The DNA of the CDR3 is TGTGCCAGCAGTCCCCTGATTGGGCGGGGGGGCAATGGGCAGTACTTC.

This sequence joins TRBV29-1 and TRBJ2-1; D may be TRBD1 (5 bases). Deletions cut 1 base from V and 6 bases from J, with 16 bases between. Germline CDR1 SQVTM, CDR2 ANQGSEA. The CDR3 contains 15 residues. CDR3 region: CSVEGERGLSNEQFF. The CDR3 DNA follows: TGCAGCGTTGAAGGGGAAAGGGGTCTGAGCAATGAGCAGTTCTTC.

The CDR3: CASSLGGGSQKTQYF. DNA for the CDR3: TGTGCCAGCAGCTTAGGGGGGGGTTCGCAAAAGACCCAGTACTTC. This chain links TRBV7-6 with TRBJ2-7; 7 bases map to TRBD2. The J call could be wrong; TRBJ2-5 is a better fit for the DNA end. Germline-derived CDR1 and CDR2 are SGHVS and FNYEAQ. There are 15 residues in the CDR3.

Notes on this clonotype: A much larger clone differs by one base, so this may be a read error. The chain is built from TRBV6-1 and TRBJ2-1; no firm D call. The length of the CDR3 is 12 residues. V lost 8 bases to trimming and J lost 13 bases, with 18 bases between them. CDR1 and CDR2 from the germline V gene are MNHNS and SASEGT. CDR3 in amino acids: CASLAARETQFF. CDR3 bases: TGTGCCAGCCTCGCGGCCCGAGAGACCCAGTTCTTC.

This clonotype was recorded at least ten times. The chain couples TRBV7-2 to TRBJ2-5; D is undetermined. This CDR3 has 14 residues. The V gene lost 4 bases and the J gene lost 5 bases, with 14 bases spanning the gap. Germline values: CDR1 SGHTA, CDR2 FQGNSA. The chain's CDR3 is CASSSDPGPETQYF. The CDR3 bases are TGTGCCAGCAGCTCTGACCCCGGGCCGGAGACCCAGTACTTC.

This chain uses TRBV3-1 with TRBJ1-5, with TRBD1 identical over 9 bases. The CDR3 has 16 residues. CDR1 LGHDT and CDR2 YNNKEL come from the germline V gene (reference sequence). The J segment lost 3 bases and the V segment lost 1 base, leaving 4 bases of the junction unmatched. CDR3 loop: CASSQAGQGFNQPQHF. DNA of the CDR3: TGTGCCAGCAGCCAAGCGGGACAGGGTTTCAATCAGCCCCAGCATTTT. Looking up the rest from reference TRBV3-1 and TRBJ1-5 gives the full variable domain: DTAVSQTPKYLVTQMGNDKSIKCEQNLGHDTMYWYKQDSKKFLKIMFSYNNKELIINETVPNRFSPKSPDKAHLNLHINSLELGDSAVYFCASSQAGQGFNQPQHFGDGTRLSIL.

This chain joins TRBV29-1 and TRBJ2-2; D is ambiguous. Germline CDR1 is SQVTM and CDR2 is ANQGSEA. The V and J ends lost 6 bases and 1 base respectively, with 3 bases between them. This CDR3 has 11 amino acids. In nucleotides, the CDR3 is TGCAGCGTAAAGAACACCGGGGAGCTGTTTTTT. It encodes CSVKNTGELFF.

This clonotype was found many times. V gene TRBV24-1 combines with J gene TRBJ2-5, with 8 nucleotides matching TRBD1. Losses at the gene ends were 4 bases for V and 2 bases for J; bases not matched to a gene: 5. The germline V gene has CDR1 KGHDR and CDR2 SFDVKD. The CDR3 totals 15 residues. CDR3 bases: TGTGCCACCAGTGACCCCGGGACAGGACAAGAGACCCAGTACTTC. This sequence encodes CATSDPGTGQETQYF.

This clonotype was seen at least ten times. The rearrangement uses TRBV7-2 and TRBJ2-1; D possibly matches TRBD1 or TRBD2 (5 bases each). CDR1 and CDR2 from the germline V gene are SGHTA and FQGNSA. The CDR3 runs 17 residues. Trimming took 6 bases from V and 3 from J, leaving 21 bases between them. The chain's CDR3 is CASRGDIRIGFYNEQFF. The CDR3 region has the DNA TGTGCCAGCAGGGGGGATATCCGGATTGGCTTCTACAATGAGCAGTTCTTC.

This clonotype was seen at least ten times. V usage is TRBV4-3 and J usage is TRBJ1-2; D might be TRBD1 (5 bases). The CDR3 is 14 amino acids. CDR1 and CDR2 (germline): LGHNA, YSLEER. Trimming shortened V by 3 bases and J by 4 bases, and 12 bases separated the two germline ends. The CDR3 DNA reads TGCGCCAGCAGCCAGGACCGGGACGGCTATGGCTACACCTTC. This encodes CASSQDRDGYGYTF.

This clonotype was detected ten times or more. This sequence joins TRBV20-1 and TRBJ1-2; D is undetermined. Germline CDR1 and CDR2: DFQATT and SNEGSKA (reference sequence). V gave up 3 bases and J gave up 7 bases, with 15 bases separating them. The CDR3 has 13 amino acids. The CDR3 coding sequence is TGCAGTGCTAGCGGCAAAACCTCCCTTGGCTACACCTTC. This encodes CSASGKTSLGYTF.

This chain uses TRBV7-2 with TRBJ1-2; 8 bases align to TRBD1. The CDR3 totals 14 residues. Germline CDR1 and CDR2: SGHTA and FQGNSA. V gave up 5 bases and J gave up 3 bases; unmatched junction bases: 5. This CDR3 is CASSPPDRDYGYTF. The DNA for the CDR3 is TGTGCCAGCAGCCCTCCGGACAGGGACTATGGCTACACCTTC.

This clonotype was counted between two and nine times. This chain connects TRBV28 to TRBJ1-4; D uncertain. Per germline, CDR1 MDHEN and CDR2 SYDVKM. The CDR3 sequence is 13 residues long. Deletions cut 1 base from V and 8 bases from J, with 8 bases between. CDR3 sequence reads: CASSLYQEEKLFF. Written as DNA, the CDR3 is TGTGCCAGCAGTTTATACCAGGAGGAAAAACTGTTTTTT.